The source of this TCR beta chain is a study of T cell changes during pregnancy in multiple sclerosis. The germline V gene encodes CDR1 LNHDA and CDR2 SQIVND (reference sequence). This CDR3 contains 16 residues. V shed 3 bases and J 3 bases; nucleotides not matched to a gene: 8. This clone was found a few times. Sequenced by immunoSEQ multiplex PCR; TCRdb stores in-frame clones only, minus some. The sample contains about 44,000 clones, 80% to 95% of which appear only once. V and J are TRBV19 and TRBJ2-7, with 10 nucleotides matching TRBD1. This TCR was sampled from a female donor with multiple sclerosis, enrolled in a pregnancy study. Sequenced here: CD4+ T cells from peripheral blood mononuclear cells, sampled before pregnancy. Here the CDR3 reads CASSILKRTGGYEQYF. DNA of the CDR3: TGTGCCAGTAGTATCCTCAAGAGGACAGGGGGCTACGAGCAGTACTTC.